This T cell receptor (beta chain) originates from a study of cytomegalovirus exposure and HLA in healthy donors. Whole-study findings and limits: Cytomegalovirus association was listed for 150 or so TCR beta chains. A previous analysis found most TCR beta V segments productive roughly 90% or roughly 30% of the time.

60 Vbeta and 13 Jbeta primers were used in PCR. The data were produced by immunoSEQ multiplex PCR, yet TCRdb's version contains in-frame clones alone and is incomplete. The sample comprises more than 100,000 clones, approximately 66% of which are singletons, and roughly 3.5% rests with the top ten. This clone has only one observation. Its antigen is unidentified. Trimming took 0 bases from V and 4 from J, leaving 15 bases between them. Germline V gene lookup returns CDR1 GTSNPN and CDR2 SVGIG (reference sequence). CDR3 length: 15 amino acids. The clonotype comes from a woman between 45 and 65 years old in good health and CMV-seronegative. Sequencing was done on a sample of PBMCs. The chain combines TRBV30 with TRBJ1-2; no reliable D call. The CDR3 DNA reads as TGTGCCTGGAGTGTACGGCGGCGGGCGCCCTATGGCTACACCTTC. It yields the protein CAWSVRRRAPYGYTF.